What follows are 5 T cell receptor beta chains derived from one specimen sequenced in a study of beta chain features in type 1 diabetes. Study observations and caveats: Type 1 diabetes patients had TCRB CDR3s that were shorter (moderately but significantly so) in all four CD4+ subsets.

cDNA synthesis used the whole RNA isolate, giving expressed TCRB sequences. Assay used: immunoSEQ multiplex PCR; TCRdb lists only in-frame clones, some missing. The data contain 300,000 to 350,000 clones, roughly 13% of them singletons. For these receptors, no antigen is known. The specimen was naive CD4+ T cells from blood. These receptors came from a woman aged 18-30 years with type 1 diabetes.

The gene calls are TRBV7-2 and TRBJ2-1; possible D gene TRBD2, 6 bases. The CDR3 covers 15 residues. CDR1 and CDR2 from the germline V gene are SGHTA and FQGNSA. V was shortened by 3 bases and J by 5 bases, with 14 bases between the two germline ends. CDR3 protein: CASSLEGSGDNEQFF. The CDR3 DNA reads as TGTGCCAGCAGCTTGGAGGGCAGTGGGGACAATGAGCAGTTCTTC.

The rearrangement links TRBV7-9 to TRBJ2-7; 10 bases match TRBD1. From germline, CDR1 is SEHNR and CDR2 FQNEAQ (reference sequence). Unmatched junction bases numbered 7, after V lost 4 bases and J lost 7 bases. The CDR3 is made up of 14 amino acids. The CDR3 DNA reads TGTGCCAGCAGCTCCCGACAGGGGGCTCGGGAGCAGTACTTC. It codes for CASSSRQGAREQYF.

This clone was found a few times. The rearrangement links TRBV5-1 to TRBJ2-4, with D unresolved. V was cut by 1 base and J by 7 bases, with 3 bases left in between. Germline CDR1 is SGHRS and CDR2 is YFSETQ. There are 11 residues in the CDR3. CDR3: CASSLQNIQYF. CDR3 nucleotides: TGCGCCAGCAGCTTGCAGAACATTCAGTACTTC.

This clone was counted between two and nine times. The same CDR3 also results from other DNA sequences found in this sample. The chain recombines TRBV11-2 with TRBJ2-3, with 9 bases identical to TRBD1. The CDR3 has 15 residues. Germline CDR1 reads SGHAT; CDR2 reads FQNNGV. Germline trimming cut 3 bases from V and 3 bases from J; bases unmatched to any gene: 4. The chain's CDR3 is CASSFGTGRTDTQYF. The CDR3, as DNA: TGTGCCAGCAGCTTCGGGACAGGGAGGACAGATACGCAGTATTTT.

This clone turned up a few times. The V and J genes are TRBV9 and TRBJ2-1; 8 positions match TRBD2. With 4 bases clipped from V and 2 bases from J, the junction kept 5 bases outside the gene matches. Germline loops: CDR1 SGDLS, CDR2 YYNGEE. The CDR3 loop spans 15 amino acids. CDR3 sequence (DNA): TGTGCCAGCAGCACTAGCGGAGCTCCCTACAATGAGCAGTTCTTC. Translation gives CASSTSGAPYNEQFF.